These T cell receptor beta chains were read from a single sample in a study of patients and donors after allogeneic stem cell transplantation. TCRdb ran MiXCR on the RT-PCR reads and lists one entry per CDR3 protein. The sample records 400,000 to 450,000 distinct CDR3 sequences, approximately 16% being singletons. The specimen sequenced was blood, either unsorted or a sorted T cell fraction (not recorded which). The receptors derive from a human donor who was either an allogeneic HSCT recipient or a stem cell or donor lymphocyte infusion donor (not recorded which). It is not recorded whose cells these are; they may come from a transplant donor. The CDR3 runs from the conserved cysteine through the conserved F or W. The D gene is left open where the match is weak. Expanded clones get a size class; other rows say once, few or many, or leave the size out.

size: few
J: TRBJ2-2
V: TRBV9
D: TRBD2
CDR3: CASSERGGMAGELFF
DNA: TGTGCCAGCAGCGAGCGGGGGGGGATGGCCGGGGAGCTGTTTTTT

size: few
J: TRBJ2-1
V: TRBV5-4
D: .
CDR3: CASSLETRNNEQFF
DNA: TGTGCCAGCAGCTTGGAAACCCGCAACAATGAGCAGTTCTTC

size: .
J: TRBJ1-1
V: TRBV20-1
D: TRBD1
CDR3: CSARQGPEAFF
DNA: TGCAGTGCTCGACAGGGCCCTGAAGCTTTCTTT

size: .
J: TRBJ1-1
V: TRBV19
D: .
CDR3: CASSMGRRNTEAFF
DNA: TGTGCCAGTAGTATGGGGAGGAGGAACACTGAAGCTTTCTTT

size: .
J: TRBJ2-1
V: TRBV6-1
D: .
CDR3: CASSVLEAFNEQFF
DNA: TGTGCCAGCAGTGTACTTGAAGCTTTCAATGAGCAGTTCTTC

size: many
J: TRBJ1-5
V: TRBV12-3/TRBV12-4
D: .
CDR3: CASTPGQFSNQPQHF
DNA: TGTGCCAGCACCCCAGGACAGTTTAGCAATCAGCCCCAGCATTTT

size: .
J: TRBJ1-1
V: TRBV7-3
D: .
CDR3: CASSIQVGTEAFF
DNA: TGTGCCAGCAGCATACAGGTCGGCACTGAAGCTTTCTTT

size: .
J: TRBJ2-7
V: TRBV5-1
D: .
CDR3: CASSLANSRDYEQYF
DNA: TGCGCCAGCAGCTTGGCTAATTCAAGGGATTACGAGCAGTACTTC

size: many
J: TRBJ1-6
V: TRBV7-9
D: TRBD1
CDR3: CASSATGFGDSPLHF
DNA: TGTGCCAGCAGCGCGACAGGGTTTGGAGATTCACCCCTCCACTTT

size: .
J: TRBJ1-6
V: TRBV6-1
D: .
CDR3: CASSPGRNNSPLHF
DNA: TGTGCCAGCAGCCCTGGACGGAATAATTCACCCCTCCACTTT

size: few
J: TRBJ2-7
V: TRBV28
D: .
CDR3: CASNGGPYEQYF
DNA: TGTGCCAGCAATGGGGGGCCCTACGAGCAGTACTTC

size: few
J: TRBJ2-5
V: TRBV29-1
D: TRBD2
CDR3: CSVASESGLAGTETQYF
DNA: TGCAGCGTTGCGTCCGAATCAGGGCTAGCGGGTACAGAGACCCAGTACTTC

size: few
J: TRBJ1-5
V: TRBV29-1
D: .
CDR3: CSVAQTGNQPQHF
DNA: TGCAGCGTTGCTCAAACGGGCAATCAGCCCCAGCATTTT

size: .
J: TRBJ2-5
V: TRBV6-2/TRBV6-3
D: TRBD2
CDR3: CASSYTTGTSGSSAETQYF
DNA: TGTGCCAGCAGTTATACCACCGGGACTAGCGGGAGTTCAGCAGAGACCCAGTACTTC

size: many
J: TRBJ2-3
V: TRBV4-2
D: .
CDR3: CASSQELVGADTQYF
DNA: TGTGCCAGCAGCCAAGAATTAGTGGGCGCAGATACGCAGTATTTT

size: .
J: TRBJ2-1
V: TRBV27
D: TRBD1
CDR3: CASSSRQGTEQFF
DNA: TGTGCCAGCAGCTCCCGACAGGGCACTGAGCAGTTCTTC

size: few
J: TRBJ1-1
V: TRBV6-5
D: .
CDR3: CASSYSWANTEAFF
DNA: TGTGCCAGCAGTTACTCGTGGGCTAACACTGAAGCTTTCTTT

size: few
J: TRBJ1-6
V: TRBV3-1
D: .
CDR3: CASSQDRSPLHF
DNA: TGTGCCAGCAGCCAAGATAGGTCACCCCTCCACTTT

size: once
J: TRBJ2-1
V: TRBV7-3
D: .
CDR3: CASSTPGLGGNEQFF
DNA: TGTGCCAGCAGTACTCCGGGGCTGGGTGGCAATGAGCAGTTCTTC

size: few
J: TRBJ2-7
V: TRBV2
D: .
CDR3: CASELAGHEQYF
DNA: TGTGCCAGCGAGCTAGCCGGGCACGAGCAGTACTTC

size: many
J: TRBJ1-6
V: TRBV4-3
D: .
CDR3: CASSQESATSPLHF
DNA: TGCGCCAGCAGCCAAGAGTCAGCGACTTCACCCCTCCACTTT

size: few
J: TRBJ2-3
V: TRBV7-2
D: TRBD2
CDR3: CASSLKRGTDTQYF
DNA: TGTGCCAGCAGCTTAAAGCGGGGGACAGATACGCAGTATTTT

size: few
J: TRBJ2-2
V: TRBV24-1
D: .
CDR3: CATSDSRTGELFF
DNA: TGTGCCACCAGTGATTCTCGCACCGGGGAGCTGTTTTTT

size: .
J: TRBJ2-1
V: TRBV5-4
D: .
CDR3: CASSLATGEQFF
DNA: TGTGCCAGCAGCTTGGCGACGGGTGAGCAGTTCTTC

size: many
J: TRBJ2-5
V: TRBV5-1
D: TRBD1
CDR3: CASSSDRRETQYF
DNA: TGTGCCAGCAGCTCGGACAGGCGAGAGACCCAGTACTTC

size: .
J: TRBJ2-7
V: TRBV27
D: .
CDR3: CASSFLTEQYF
DNA: TGTGCCAGCAGTTTTCTGACCGAGCAGTACTTC

size: many
J: TRBJ2-1
V: TRBV27
D: TRBD2
CDR3: CASSSLAGDYNEQFF
DNA: TGTGCCAGCAGTTCACTAGCGGGAGACTACAATGAGCAGTTCTTC

size: .
J: TRBJ1-6
V: TRBV7-9
D: .
CDR3: CASSLGASFDSPLHF
DNA: TGTGCCAGCAGCTTAGGTGCAAGTTTTGATTCACCCCTCCACTTT

size: .
J: TRBJ2-1
V: TRBV30
D: .
CDR3: CAWSVRGNEQFF
DNA: TGTGCCTGGAGTGTTCGGGGGAATGAGCAGTTCTTC

size: .
J: TRBJ1-6
V: TRBV9
D: .
CDR3: CASSPRTNSPLHF
DNA: TGTGCCAGCAGCCCTAGGACAAATTCACCCCTCCACTTT

size: .
J: TRBJ2-5
V: TRBV6-2/TRBV6-3
D: TRBD1
CDR3: CASSSPTGGEETQYF
DNA: TGTGCCAGCAGTTCGCCGACAGGGGGCGAAGAGACCCAGTACTTC

size: many
J: TRBJ2-7
V: TRBV12-3/TRBV12-4
D: .
CDR3: CASSFISTYEQYF
DNA: TGTGCCAGCAGTTTTATTTCAACCTACGAGCAGTACTTC

size: .
J: TRBJ2-1
V: TRBV12-3/TRBV12-4
D: TRBD2
CDR3: CASSFVGGRDNEQFF
DNA: TGTGCCAGCAGTTTTGTAGGCGGGAGGGACAATGAGCAGTTCTTC

size: .
J: TRBJ1-2
V: TRBV7-9
D: TRBD1
CDR3: CASSTPGTGTITGGYTF
DNA: TGTGCCAGCAGCACTCCCGGGACAGGGACCATCACGGGTGGCTACACCTTC

size: .
J: TRBJ2-4
V: TRBV12-3/TRBV12-4
D: .
CDR3: CASTSFRAGKNIQYF
DNA: TGTGCCAGCACATCCTTCCGTGCGGGCAAAAACATTCAGTACTTC

size: few
J: TRBJ2-3
V: TRBV27
D: TRBD2
CDR3: CASSHRTSGRADTQYF
DNA: TGTGCCAGCAGCCACAGGACTAGCGGGAGGGCAGATACGCAGTATTTT

size: .
J: TRBJ2-1
V: TRBV5-6
D: TRBD2
CDR3: CASSFALAGKRWNEQFF
DNA: TGTGCCAGCAGCTTTGCACTAGCGGGAAAACGTTGGAATGAGCAGTTCTTC

size: many
J: TRBJ1-2
V: TRBV24-1
D: .
CDR3: CATSGDKFRGYTF
DNA: TGTGCCACCAGTGGGGACAAGTTCCGTGGCTACACCTTC

size: many
J: TRBJ2-3
V: TRBV28
D: .
CDR3: CASSLPGIHPSDTQYF
DNA: TGTGCCAGCAGTTTACCCGGCATCCATCCATCAGATACGCAGTATTTT

size: .
J: TRBJ2-1
V: TRBV20-1
D: .
CDR3: CSARAFLWGNNEQFF
DNA: TGCAGTGCTAGAGCCTTCTTGTGGGGCAACAATGAGCAGTTCTTC

size: few
J: TRBJ2-6
V: TRBV3-1
D: TRBD1
CDR3: CASSGTGTFGANVLTF
DNA: TGTGCCAGCAGCGGGACAGGGACCTTTGGGGCCAACGTCCTGACTTTC

size: .
J: TRBJ1-1
V: TRBV9
D: .
CDR3: CASSVPGDPEAFF
DNA: TGTGCCAGCAGCGTTCCCGGGGACCCTGAAGCTTTCTTT

size: .
J: TRBJ2-2
V: TRBV6-4
D: TRBD1
CDR3: CASSDSIGQGTGELFF
DNA: TGTGCCAGCAGTGACTCGATAGGACAGGGAACCGGGGAGCTGTTTTTT

size: few
J: TRBJ2-7
V: TRBV5-1
D: .
CDR3: CASSLWKGPSSYEQYF
DNA: TGCGCCAGCAGCTTGTGGAAGGGCCCCAGCTCCTACGAGCAGTACTTC

size: many
J: TRBJ2-2
V: TRBV5-1
D: .
CDR3: CASSLSVTGELFF
DNA: TGCGCCAGCAGCTTGTCCGTAACCGGGGAGCTGTTTTTT

size: many
J: TRBJ2-1
V: TRBV7-2
D: .
CDR3: CASSWGAYNEQFF
DNA: TGTGCCAGCAGCTGGGGAGCATACAATGAGCAGTTCTTC

size: .
J: TRBJ1-1
V: TRBV7-9
D: .
CDR3: CASSPSWVNTEAFF
DNA: TGTGCCAGCAGCCCCTCGTGGGTGAACACTGAAGCTTTCTTT

size: .
J: TRBJ2-4
V: TRBV20-1
D: .
CDR3: CSARVQKNIQYF
DNA: TGCAGTGCTAGAGTCCAGAAAAACATTCAGTACTTC

size: .
J: TRBJ2-2
V: TRBV7-3
D: .
CDR3: CASSLWSVADFANTGELFF
DNA: TGTGCCAGCAGCTTATGGTCGGTAGCGGACTTCGCGAACACCGGGGAGCTGTTTTTT

size: .
J: TRBJ2-7
V: TRBV7-2
D: TRBD1
CDR3: CASSFDRGETYEQYF
DNA: TGTGCCAGCAGCTTCGACAGGGGGGAGACCTACGAGCAGTACTTC

size: .
J: TRBJ1-1
V: TRBV5-4
D: TRBD1
CDR3: CASSAPGQRRTEAFF
DNA: TGTGCCAGCAGCGCTCCGGGACAGCGAAGAACTGAAGCTTTCTTT